The clone carrying this TCR beta chain was observed a handful of times. The sample originates from a study of cytotoxic CD8 clonotypes in ibrutinib-treated CLL. Study details: Complete response was seen in 2 patients and partial in some 25; some 12 progressed and roughly 14 stayed remitted after a median about 68 months.

Sequencing used immunoSEQ multiplex PCR; TCRdb keeps in-frame clones, though not all of them. The data contain some 13,000 clones, approximately 52% of them singletons. Germline CDR1 is ENHRY and CDR2 is SYGVKD. The CDR3 spans 15 residues. V was clipped by 4 bases and J by 9 bases; unmatched bases: 7. The source material was PBMCs, sampled at an approximately 26-month disease-progression time point, from a patient treated with ibrutinib. The chain joins TRBV10-3 to TRBJ2-1, with 12 bases aligning to TRBD2. The clonotype originates from a human donor with chronic lymphocytic leukemia. Written as DNA, the CDR3 is TGTGCCATCAGTGTAGGGCTAGCGGGGGGGCTTGAGCAGTTCTTC. This gives the protein CAISVGLAGGLEQFF.